The 29 T cell receptor beta chains given below trace back to one sample, sequenced in a study of T cell changes during pregnancy in multiple sclerosis. Here immunoSEQ multiplex PCR was the method, and the copy in TCRdb shows in-frame clones only, minus some. Among 40,000 to 45,000 clones listed, around 90% were seen once. The specimen was CD4+ T cells from peripheral blood mononuclear cells, collected before pregnancy. The source of these receptors is a female donor with multiple sclerosis, enrolled in a pregnancy study.

The rearrangement links TRBV9 to TRBJ2-1; unclear D gene. The CDR3 runs to 13 residues. Per the germline V gene, CDR1 is SGDLS and CDR2 is YYNGEE. The V and J ends lost 0 bases and 4 bases respectively, with 5 bases between them. This chain's CDR3 is CASSVADYNEQFF. The CDR3 nucleotides are TGTGCCAGCAGCGTAGCAGATTACAATGAGCAGTTCTTC.

This rearrangement joins TRBV5-4 to TRBJ2-4; 14 bases fit TRBD2. Per germline, CDR1 SGHNT and CDR2 YYREEE (reference sequence). V lost 4 bases and J lost 6; bases outside the gene matches: 9. This CDR3 contains 17 residues. CDR3: CASSRGLAGESVNIQYF. The CDR3 DNA reads as TGTGCCAGCAGCCGGGGACTAGCGGGAGAATCGGTAAACATTCAGTACTTC.

This rearrangement joins TRBV5-1 to TRBJ2-5, with 7 bases aligning to TRBD1. In germline, CDR1 is SGHRS, CDR2 YFSETQ. CDR3 length equals 16 residues. V trimming: 0 bases; J trimming: 3 bases; junction bases outside the gene matches: 8. CDR3 in DNA: TGCGCCAGCAGCTTGGGAGGCAGGGGGTACGAAGAGACCCAGTACTTC. This sequence encodes CASSLGGRGYEETQYF. The complete variable domain, with remaining parts taken from reference TRBV5-1 and TRBJ2-5, reads KAGVTQTPRYLIKTRGQQVTLSCSPISGHRSVSWYQQTPGQGLQFLFEYFSETQRNKGNFPGRFSGRQFSNSRSEMNVSTLELGDSALYLCASSLGGRGYEETQYFGPGTRLLVL.

The rearrangement links TRBV25-1 to TRBJ2-4; the D gene is possibly TRBD2 (5 bases). Looked up from germline, CDR1 is MGHDK and CDR2 is SYGVNS. Trimming stripped 3 bases from V and 3 bases from J, with 9 bases between. CDR3 length: 14 residues. CDR3 DNA: TGTGCCAGCAGTGAGCTAGAGGGCAAAAACATTCAGTACTTC. Translation gives CASSELEGKNIQYF.

The genes are TRBV27 and TRBJ1-5; TRBD1 matches at 9 bases. Germline assignment: CDR1 MNHEY and CDR2 SMNVEV (reference sequence). CDR3 length equals 15 residues. Losses at the gene ends were 6 bases for V and 0 bases for J; bases not matched to a gene: 3. CDR3 region: CASSRTGDSNQPQHF. The CDR3 DNA reads TGTGCCAGCAGCCGGACAGGGGATAGCAATCAGCCCCAGCATTTT.

V gene TRBV19 combines with J gene TRBJ2-3, with 9 positions matching TRBD2. The CDR3 totals 16 residues. The J segment lost 6 bases and the V segment lost 3 bases, leaving 10 bases of the junction unmatched. Germline V gene data show CDR1 as LNHDA and CDR2 as SQIVND (reference sequence). CDR3 DNA sequence: TGTGCCAGTAGTATGGTTGGTAGCGGGAGTTTTGATACGCAGTATTTT. Translating it yields CASSMVGSGSFDTQYF.

V is TRBV7-3 and J is TRBJ1-5, with D unclear. The CDR3 covers 16 residues. Trimming left V 3 bases short and J 1 base short, with 13 bases between. Germline CDR1 SGHTA, CDR2 FQGTGA. CDR3 sequence reads: CASSFSGLNSNQPQHF. The CDR3, as DNA: TGTGCCAGCAGCTTCTCCGGGTTGAACAGCAATCAGCCCCAGCATTTT.

This clone has a handful of counts. The chain joins TRBV7-9 to TRBJ2-7, with 7 bases lining up with TRBD2. This CDR3 has 15 residues. Germline V lookup: CDR1 SEHNR, CDR2 FQNEAQ (reference sequence). With 4 bases clipped from V and 0 bases from J, the junction kept 6 bases outside the gene matches. The CDR3 region is CASSSRTSSSYEQYF. CDR3 nucleotides: TGTGCCAGCAGCTCCCGGACTAGTAGCTCCTACGAGCAGTACTTC.

The chain couples TRBV10-3 to TRBJ1-6; 9 bases are a match to TRBD1. Trimming took 6 bases from V and 10 from J; bases not matched to a gene: 4. Germline V gene sequence: CDR1 ENHRY, CDR2 SYGVKD. CDR3 size: 13 residues. CDR3 DNA: TGTGCCATCAGAGGGACAGGGAAGTCACCCCTCCACTTT. Protein sequence: CAIRGTGKSPLHF.

The chain is built from TRBV7-9 and TRBJ1-1, with 7 bases lining up with TRBD1. Trimming took 5 bases from V and 7 from J; bases not matched to a gene: 7. Germline V gives CDR1 SEHNR, CDR2 FQNEAQ (reference sequence). The CDR3 runs 13 residues. Here the CDR3 DNA reads TGTGCCAGCAGCCCCAGGCGACAGGGTGAAGCTTTCTTT. Translating gives CASSPRRQGEAFF.

The gene calls are TRBV29-1 and TRBJ2-3, with a possible D match to TRBD2 (5 bases). V was clipped by 0 bases and J by 3 bases, with 13 bases between them. The CDR3 length is 15 residues. Germline assignment: CDR1 SQVTM and CDR2 ANQGSEA. DNA for the CDR3: TGCAGCGTTGAAGACCCCTTGAGAGGGACAGATACGCAGTATTTT. This translates into CSVEDPLRGTDTQYF.

This clone appeared once. The gene calls are TRBV18 and TRBJ2-5, with 11 nucleotides matching TRBD1. Per germline, CDR1 KGHSH and CDR2 LQKENI. This CDR3 contains 14 residues. J lost 5 bases, V lost 3 bases, and 2 bases had no gene match. The CDR3 loop reads CASSPDRGRETQYF. Written as DNA, the CDR3 is TGTGCCAGCTCACCGGACAGGGGGCGTGAGACCCAGTACTTC.

The gene calls are TRBV28 and TRBJ1-1; D possibly corresponds to TRBD1 (5 bases). Germline V CDR1 and CDR2: MDHEN, SYDVKM. V was trimmed by 2 bases and J by 4 bases, leaving 8 bases between them. This CDR3 spans 13 amino acids. The CDR3 sequence is CASSLAGGTEAFF. The CDR3 DNA is TGTGCCAGCAGTTTAGCGGGGGGCACTGAAGCTTTCTTT.

V usage is TRBV6-5 and J usage is TRBJ2-2, with a possible D match to TRBD2 (6 bases). This CDR3 has 15 amino acids. Germline V gene lookup returns CDR1 MNHEY and CDR2 SVGAGI. V lost 6 bases and J 6 bases, leaving 17 bases between the germline ends. The CDR3 DNA follows: TGTGCCAGCAGCCCCGACGGAGGGAGGTCCGGGGAGCTGTTTTTT. Protein product: CASSPDGGRSGELFF.

This chain uses TRBV5-1 with TRBJ1-2; D is unclear. The CDR3 is 14 residues long. Germline-derived CDR1 and CDR2 are SGHRS and YFSETQ. V was cut by 0 bases and J by 8 bases, with 14 bases left in between. The CDR3 sequence is CASSLEGRGDGYTF. Here the CDR3 DNA reads TGCGCCAGCAGCTTGGAGGGTCGGGGAGACGGCTACACCTTC.

V usage is TRBV10-3 and J usage is TRBJ2-3, with 10 nucleotides matching TRBD2. Germline loops: CDR1 ENHRY, CDR2 SYGVKD. Trimming cost V 10 bases and J 1 base; bases outside gene matches: 8. The CDR3 runs to 15 residues. CDR3 bases: TGTGCCACTGCTGGGCTAGCGGGGGGCACAGATACGCAGTATTTT. This translates into CATAGLAGGTDTQYF.

The chain employs TRBV9 and TRBJ2-7, with a possible D match to TRBD1 (5 bases). Germline CDR1 is SGDLS and CDR2 is YYNGEE. The CDR3 has 17 amino acids. Trimming removed 0 bases from V and 0 bases from J, with 16 bases in between. CDR3 sequence: CASSVGLGFQGSYEQYF. CDR3 sequence (DNA): TGTGCCAGCAGCGTAGGATTAGGGTTTCAGGGCTCCTACGAGCAGTACTTC.

This clone has only a few counts. The chain uses TRBV18 and TRBJ2-7, with a possible D match to TRBD1 (6 bases). There are 13 residues in the CDR3. Germline values: CDR1 KGHSH, CDR2 LQKENI. V was shortened by 6 bases and J by 4 bases, with 13 bases between the two germline ends. The CDR3, as DNA: TGTGCCAGCTCCCCCGGACAGTTTTACGAGCAGTACTTC. Translation: CASSPGQFYEQYF.

V usage is TRBV10-1 and J usage is TRBJ2-3; 9 bases are a match to TRBD2. J gave up 5 bases and V 4 bases, and 7 bases lay outside the gene matches. The CDR3 extends over 15 amino acids. In germline, CDR1 is WNHNN, CDR2 SYGVQD (reference sequence). The CDR3 is CASSASSSGKDTQYF. CDR3 bases: TGCGCCAGCAGTGCCTCGTCTAGCGGGAAAGATACGCAGTATTTT.

The chain couples TRBV19 to TRBJ2-1; 13 nucleotides match TRBD2. V was clipped by 0 bases and J by 7 bases; unmatched bases: 6. Germline V gives CDR1 LNHDA, CDR2 SQIVND (reference sequence). The CDR3 runs 17 residues. The CDR3 is CASSIEAGLAGSNEQFF. The CDR3 DNA reads TGTGCCAGTAGTATAGAGGCGGGACTAGCGGGATCGAATGAGCAGTTCTTC.

The genes are TRBV5-1 and TRBJ1-4; TRBD1 aligns across 7 bases. Looked up from germline, CDR1 is SGHRS and CDR2 is YFSETQ. The CDR3 consists of 16 residues. The ends lost 2 bases at V and 0 bases at J; junction bases unmatched: 4. The CDR3 is CASSLTGVPTNEKLFF. The CDR3 nucleotides read TGCGCCAGCAGCTTAACAGGGGTCCCAACTAATGAAAAACTGTTTTTT.

This chain uses TRBV23-1 with TRBJ2-3; maybe TRBD2 (6 bases). TRBV23-1 falls under the ORF class, with uncertain function. This CDR3 comprises 13 residues. V was clipped by 6 bases and J by 2 bases, with 9 bases between them. The CDR3 here is CASRGLYTDTQYF. Written as DNA, the CDR3 is TGCGCCAGCAGGGGACTCTACACAGATACGCAGTATTTT.

The chain carries TRBV19 and TRBJ2-1; D not resolved. Per the germline V gene, CDR1 is LNHDA and CDR2 is SQIVND (reference sequence). There are 14 residues in the CDR3. Trimming stripped 3 bases from V and 8 bases from J, with 14 bases between. The CDR3 is CASSISRSSDEQFF. CDR3 DNA sequence: TGTGCCAGTAGTATTTCACGATCCAGTGATGAGCAGTTCTTC.

This clone was detected only a few times. This rearrangement joins TRBV4-3 to TRBJ1-6; 7 bases agree with TRBD1. This CDR3 comprises 14 residues. CDR1 and CDR2 from the germline V gene are LGHNA and YSLEER. Trimming cost V 5 bases and J 10 bases; bases outside gene matches: 8. The CDR3 region has the DNA TGCGCCAGCAGCAAAGGGGGCTCGCGCTCACCCCTCCACTTT. Amino acids: CASSKGGSRSPLHF.

V usage is TRBV7-3 and J usage is TRBJ1-2; D unclear. V lost 5 bases, J lost 4 bases, and 11 bases lay in between. CDR1 and CDR2 from the germline V gene are SGHTA and FQGTGA. CDR3 size: 13 residues. The chain's CDR3 is CASSPREGYGYTF. The CDR3 DNA sequence: TGTGCCAGCAGCCCCCGGGAGGGCTATGGCTACACCTTC. The full variable domain, with the rest looked up from reference TRBV7-3 and TRBJ1-2, is GAGVSQTPSNKVTEKGKYVELRCDPISGHTALYWYRQSLGQGPEFLIYFQGTGAADDSGLPNDRFFAVRPEGSVSTLKIQRTERGDSAVYLCASSPREGYGYTFGSGTRLTVV.

V and J are TRBV19 and TRBJ2-1, with D maybe TRBD1 (5 bases). Germline V gene data show CDR1 as LNHDA and CDR2 as SQIVND (reference sequence). V lost 1 base, J lost 5 bases, and 6 bases lay in between. This CDR3 comprises 13 residues. CDR3 residues: CASSIGQNNEQFF. The CDR3 region has the DNA TGTGCCAGTAGTATAGGACAGAACAATGAGCAGTTCTTC. Filled out from reference TRBV19 and TRBJ2-1, the complete variable domain reads DGGITQSPKYLFRKEGQNVTLSCEQNLNHDAMYWYRQDPGQGLRLIYYSQIVNDFQKGDIAEGYSVSREKKESFPLTVTSAQKNPTAFYLCASSIGQNNEQFFGPGTRLTVL.

The chain carries TRBV29-1 and TRBJ1-1; D call uncertain. The germline V gene encodes CDR1 SQVTM and CDR2 ANQGSEA. Trimming took 5 bases from V and 6 from J, leaving 7 bases between them. CDR3 length: 10 residues. CDR3 region: CSVLTPEAFF. Written as DNA, the CDR3 is TGCAGCGTTTTAACACCTGAAGCTTTCTTT.

The chain is built from TRBV25-1 and TRBJ2-3; D may be TRBD1 (5 bases). Trimming took 4 bases from V and 2 from J, leaving 13 bases between them. The germline gives CDR1 MGHDK, CDR2 SYGVNS. The CDR3 totals 15 residues. CDR3 coding DNA: TGTGCCAGCAGTGTGCAGGGTCGTAACACAGATACGCAGTATTTT. Protein sequence: CASSVQGRNTDTQYF.

This chain links TRBV28 with TRBJ1-5; D is possibly TRBD1 (5 bases). The CDR3 extends over 15 amino acids. Germline-derived CDR1 and CDR2 are MDHEN and SYDVKM. The germline V and J ends were trimmed by 4 bases and 2 bases, with 12 bases remaining between them. The CDR3 loop reads CASSSPTAGNQPQHF. The CDR3 DNA follows: TGTGCCAGCAGTTCCCCGACAGCAGGCAATCAGCCCCAGCATTTT.